The 32 T cell receptor beta chains below were found in one sample sequenced in a study of blood T cell repertoires in COVID-19 (dated by TCRdb to 2020 to 2022). Receptor amplification or capture employed the immunoSEQ multiplex PCR assay. In its TCRdb copy, this immuneACCESS table keeps in-frame sequences only and misses some clones. Where compared with another copy, unresolved V genes explain less than half of these, and the others have no known cause. The table for this sample lists about 89,000 clones; about 87% of them were counted only once. The top ten constitute 0.35% to 0.5% of the sample. Sequencing used peripheral blood. All receptors come from a man between 60 and 75 years old with acute or convalescent COVID-19.

The chain joins TRBV3-1 (or the pseudogene TRBV3-2) to TRBJ2-1; D may be TRBD1 (6 bases). Germline CDR1 and CDR2: LGHDT and YNNKEL (reference sequence). V gave up 5 bases and J gave up 10 bases, with 24 bases separating them. The CDR3 spans 16 residues. The CDR3 DNA sequence: TGTGCCAGCAGCTCTACTACAGGGATTTCCGGAGGAGAGCAGTTCTTC. Its translation is CASSSTTGISGGEQFF.

J is TRBJ2-1 and V is TRBV7-3; 12 bases align to TRBD2. The CDR3 covers 16 residues. Trimming took 2 bases from V and 6 from J; bases not matched to a gene: 5. Germline values: CDR1 SGHTA, CDR2 FQGTGA. The CDR3 loop is CASSLDLAGGRNEQFF. In DNA form, the CDR3 reads TGTGCCAGCAGCTTAGATCTAGCGGGAGGGCGCAATGAGCAGTTCTTC.

This clone is a singleton in its sample. V is TRBV10-3 and J is TRBJ2-5; 7 bases map to TRBD2. Germline loops: CDR1 ENHRY, CDR2 SYGVKD. J gave up 5 bases and V 4 bases, and 13 bases lay outside the gene matches. This CDR3 has 16 residues. The CDR3 spells CAISVGAGLGFETQYF. The CDR3 nucleotides are TGTGCCATCAGTGTAGGAGCGGGACTGGGTTTTGAGACCCAGTACTTC.

This clone was seen more than once but under ten times. The genes are TRBV6-1 and TRBJ2-7, with D tentatively TRBD2 (5 bases). The CDR3 extends over 14 amino acids. The germline V and J ends were trimmed by 3 bases and 3 bases, with 12 bases remaining between them. Looked up from germline, CDR1 is MNHNS and CDR2 is SASEGT. CDR3 DNA: TGTGCCAGCAGTGAGGGGAGTAGACTCTACGAGCAGTACTTC. Translation: CASSEGSRLYEQYF.

The chain couples TRBV24-1 to TRBJ2-5; D may be TRBD2 (5 bases). The CDR3 spans 11 residues. Trimming left V 9 bases short and J 5 bases short, with 9 bases between. Per germline, CDR1 KGHDR and CDR2 SFDVKD. The CDR3 DNA reads TGTGCCACCGGGAGCTCTGAGACCCAGTACTTC. Translated: CATGSSETQYF.

The chain combines TRBV20-1 with TRBJ1-1, with D possibly matching TRBD1 (6 bases). The CDR3 runs 11 residues. With 5 bases removed from V and 3 bases from J, the gap between germline ends came to 7 bases. CDR1 is DFQATT and CDR2 is SNEGSKA in the germline V gene (reference sequence). The DNA for the CDR3 is TGCAGTGCTGGACAGCACACTGAAGCTTTCTTT. This codes for CSAGQHTEAFF.

The chain has TRBV19 and TRBJ2-7, with 10 nucleotides matching TRBD1. The V gene's germline CDR1 is LNHDA and CDR2 SQIVND (reference sequence). The V and J ends lost 6 bases and 5 bases, in that order; junction bases with no gene match: 7. This CDR3 region has 14 residues. The DNA of the CDR3 is TGTGCCAGTAGAGGACGGGACAGGGGCCACGAGCAGTACTTC. This codes for CASRGRDRGHEQYF.

The chain is built from TRBV10-1 and TRBJ2-7; TRBD2 matches at 13 bases. Germline V gives CDR1 WNHNN, CDR2 SYGVQD (reference sequence). V shed 0 bases, J shed 4 bases, and the junction held 3 bases outside the gene matches. This CDR3 region has 16 residues. The CDR3 loop reads CASSESGLAGNYEQYF. For the CDR3, the DNA is TGCGCCAGCAGTGAGTCGGGACTAGCGGGAAATTACGAGCAGTACTTC.

In this sample, this clone turned up a few times. This chain uses TRBV28 with TRBJ2-3; 8 nucleotides match TRBD1. CDR1 and CDR2 (germline): MDHEN, SYDVKM. The CDR3 sequence is 16 residues long. V dropped 5 bases and J dropped 3; count of bases not matched to a gene: 10. DNA of the CDR3: TGTGCCAGCAGTAGGCGACAGGGGCAGTTAACAGATACGCAGTATTTT. The encoded protein is CASSRRQGQLTDTQYF.

CDR3 protein: CASSPREGNYGYTF. CDR3 in DNA: TGTGCCAGCAGCCCCCGGGAGGGGAACTATGGCTACACCTTC. The chain is built from TRBV7-8 and TRBJ1-2; D is possibly TRBD1 (5 bases). Germline CDR1 is SGHVS and CDR2 is FQNEAQ. Trimming left V 5 bases short and J 2 bases short, with 12 bases between. This CDR3 has 14 residues. Based on the CDR3 plus reference TRBV7-8 and TRBJ1-2, the full variable domain is GAGVSQSPRYKVAKRGQDVALRCDPISGHVSLFWYQQALGQGPEFLTYFQNEAQLDKSGLPSDRFFAERPEGSVSTLKIQRTQQEDSAVYLCASSPREGNYGYTFGSGTRLTVV.

The chain couples TRBV9 to TRBJ2-7; 7 bases line up with TRBD1. This CDR3 comprises 15 residues. Germline V gene sequence: CDR1 SGDLS, CDR2 YYNGEE. The V and J ends lost 1 base and 1 base, in that order; junction bases with no gene match: 5. This chain's CDR3 is CASSVTGAPSYEQYF. The CDR3 coding sequence is TGTGCCAGCAGCGTAACAGGGGCCCCATCCTACGAGCAGTACTTC.

The chain couples TRBV7-2 to TRBJ1-5; 9 positions agree with TRBD1. Germline CDR1 is SGHTA and CDR2 is FQGNSA. The CDR3 runs 15 residues. Trimming removed 2 bases from V and 7 bases from J; junction bases left unmatched: 6. The CDR3 DNA follows: TGTGCCAGCAGCTTAACGACAGGGGGGGGCCAGCCCCAGCATTTT. Its protein is CASSLTTGGGQPQHF.

V usage is TRBV19 and J usage is TRBJ2-6, with D possibly TRBD1 on 6 matching bases. The germline V and J ends were trimmed by 3 bases and 4 bases, with 16 bases remaining between them. CDR1 is LNHDA and CDR2 is SQIVND in the germline V gene (reference sequence). This CDR3 is built from 17 residues. The CDR3 loop reads CASSIYVTGTGANVLTF. In DNA, the CDR3 is TGTGCCAGTAGTATCTACGTTACAGGGACCGGGGCCAACGTCCTGACTTTC.

The rearrangement joins TRBV7-9 to TRBJ1-2; 7 positions match TRBD1. With V trimmed by 5 bases and J by 5 bases, 11 bases remained unmatched. CDR1 and CDR2 from the germline V gene are SEHNR and FQNEAQ (reference sequence). The CDR3 is made up of 15 amino acids. The CDR3 here is CASSLDTGTAYGYTF. CDR3 DNA sequence: TGTGCCAGCAGCCTTGACACCGGGACAGCTTATGGCTACACCTTC.

The gene calls are TRBV6-5 and TRBJ1-4; weak D call: TRBD1 (6 bases). The CDR3 extends over 14 amino acids. Germline values: CDR1 MNHEY, CDR2 SVGAGI. Trimming stripped 5 bases from V and 8 bases from J, with 15 bases between. CDR3 in DNA: TGTGCCAGCAGTACGCGGGGGGCGAGGGAAAAACTGTTTTTT. Its protein product is CASSTRGAREKLFF.

This chain uses TRBV6-1 with TRBJ1-2; TRBD1 aligns across 8 bases. After removal of 0 bases from V and 4 bases from J, the junction contained 7 bases not matched to a gene. Germline CDR1 MNHNS, CDR2 SASEGT. CDR3 length: 16 residues. Here the CDR3 reads CASSEAGAGGAYGYTF. The CDR3 DNA reads TGTGCCAGCAGTGAAGCGGGCGCAGGGGGCGCCTATGGCTACACCTTC.

This clone was recorded only once. V usage is TRBV15 and J usage is TRBJ2-3; D possibly corresponds to TRBD1 (6 bases). The germline CDR1 and CDR2 sequences are LNHNV and YYDKDF (reference sequence). The CDR3 is made up of 16 amino acids. Trimming cost V 0 bases and J 2 bases, with 12 bases left between them. The CDR3 bases are TGTGCCACCAGCAGAGATCTAGGGGGTCCCACAGATACGCAGTATTTT. Its translation: CATSRDLGGPTDTQYF.

The J gene is TRBJ2-2, the V gene TRBV9; no definite D call. V was shortened by 3 bases and J by 0 bases, with 9 bases between the two germline ends. CDR1 and CDR2 from the germline V gene are SGDLS and YYNGEE. This CDR3 is built from 15 residues. The CDR3 protein is CASSAAVANTGELFF. The CDR3 nucleotides are TGTGCCAGCAGCGCCGCGGTGGCGAACACCGGGGAGCTGTTTTTT. The whole variable domain, filled in from reference TRBV9 and TRBJ2-2, reads DSGVTQTPKHLITATGQRVTLRCSPRSGDLSVYWYQQSLDQGLQFLIQYYNGEERAKGNILERFSAQQFPDLHSELNLSSLELGDSALYFCASSAAVANTGELFFGEGSRLTVL.

A single count supports this clone. The J gene is TRBJ2-7, the V gene TRBV6-6, with TRBD1 matching 8 bases. CDR1 and CDR2 (germline): MNHNY, SVGAGI (reference sequence). The CDR3 loop spans 16 amino acids. The V and J ends lost 2 bases and 3 bases, in that order; junction bases with no gene match: 9. CDR3 in DNA: TGTGCCAGCAGTTACAGAGGGCAGGGGGCCATCTACGAGCAGTACTTC. Amino acid sequence: CASSYRGQGAIYEQYF.

The J gene is TRBJ1-1, the V gene TRBV5-1; TRBD1 is a possible D gene (6 bases). With 2 bases removed from V and 7 bases from J, the gap between germline ends came to 12 bases. Per germline, CDR1 SGHRS and CDR2 YFSETQ. The CDR3 is 13 amino acids. The CDR3 region has the DNA TGCGCCAGCAGCTTTAATACAGGGATTGAAGCTTTCTTT. It translates to CASSFNTGIEAFF.

The rearrangement joins TRBV19 to TRBJ2-7; D is perhaps TRBD1 (5 bases). CDR3 length: 14 amino acids. V lost 4 bases and J 0 bases, leaving 10 bases between the germline ends. Germline loops: CDR1 LNHDA, CDR2 SQIVND (reference sequence). CDR3: CASSKGSISYEQYF. DNA of the CDR3: TGTGCCAGTAGTAAGGGGTCCATCTCCTACGAGCAGTACTTC.

The chain combines TRBV7-2 with TRBJ2-3; TRBD1 matches 10 bases. V trimming: 5 bases; J trimming: 1 base; junction bases outside the gene matches: 6. The CDR3 is made up of 16 amino acids. The germline V gene encodes CDR1 SGHTA and CDR2 FQGNSA. The CDR3 nucleotides read TGTGCCAGCAGCGCCGGGACAGGGGTTGGCACAGATACGCAGTATTTT. It encodes CASSAGTGVGTDTQYF.

V usage is TRBV19 and J usage is TRBJ2-7; 9 bases agree with TRBD1. This CDR3 region has 14 residues. Germline V gene lookup returns CDR1 LNHDA and CDR2 SQIVND (reference sequence). The V and J ends lost 4 bases and 5 bases, in that order; junction bases with no gene match: 6. The CDR3 is CASSNRDRDNEQYF. The CDR3 DNA reads as TGTGCCAGTAGTAACCGGGACAGGGATAACGAGCAGTACTTC.

This rearrangement joins TRBV30 to TRBJ1-4; D is undetermined. Per the germline V gene, CDR1 is GTSNPN and CDR2 is SVGIG (reference sequence). With 1 base removed from V and 8 bases from J, the gap between germline ends came to 17 bases. The CDR3 has 15 amino acids. CDR3 nucleotides: TGTGCCTGGAGTGCAAAAGGCGGAACCATAGAAAAACTGTTTTTT. It encodes CAWSAKGGTIEKLFF.

This clone was seen only a few times. This chain uses TRBV29-1 with TRBJ1-5; TRBD1 agrees at 9 bases. Looked up from germline, CDR1 is SQVTM and CDR2 is ANQGSEA. Trimming took 5 bases from V and 7 from J; bases not matched to a gene: 6. This CDR3 has 13 amino acids. CDR3 DNA sequence: TGCAGCGTTATGACAGGGGGAGGGCAGCCCCAGCATTTT. It yields the protein CSVMTGGGQPQHF.

The chain links TRBV3-1 (or the pseudogene TRBV3-2) to TRBJ2-5, with D tentatively TRBD1 (8 bases). The CDR3 extends over 14 amino acids. Germline loops: CDR1 LGHDT, CDR2 YNNKEL (reference sequence). Trimming removed 4 bases at V and 5 bases at J, with 14 bases between. This CDR3 is CASSLDRGGETQYF. The CDR3 DNA reads TGTGCCAGCAGCCTCGACAGGGGAGGGGAGACCCAGTACTTC.

J is TRBJ2-2 and V is TRBV24-1, with D unresolved. The CDR3 has 13 residues. CDR1 KGHDR and CDR2 SFDVKD come from the germline V gene. Deletions cut 7 bases from V and 0 bases from J, with 5 bases between. In DNA, the CDR3 is TGTGCCACCAGGGCGGCGAACACCGGGGAGCTGTTTTTT. Translation: CATRAANTGELFF.

This chain joins TRBV3-1 (or the pseudogene TRBV3-2) and TRBJ1-2; 11 nucleotides line up with TRBD1. The V and J ends lost 4 bases and 7 bases, in that order; junction bases with no gene match: 5. CDR3 length equals 14 residues. CDR1 is LGHDT and CDR2 is YNNKEL in the germline V gene (reference sequence). The CDR3 reads CASSLGQGVGGYTF. The CDR3 DNA reads TGTGCCAGCAGCCTGGGACAGGGGGTGGGTGGCTACACCTTC.

The chain uses TRBV11-1 and TRBJ2-2; TRBD2 is a possible D gene (5 bases). CDR1 is SGHAT and CDR2 is FQDESV in the germline V gene (reference sequence). The CDR3 has 14 amino acids. V was shortened by 0 bases and J by 4 bases, with 6 bases between the two germline ends. CDR3 in DNA: TGTGCCAGCAGCTTAGCGGGAGTCACCGGGGAGCTGTTTTTT. It codes for CASSLAGVTGELFF.

J is TRBJ2-1 and V is TRBV13, with 9 bases identical to TRBD2. Germline loops: CDR1 PRHDT, CDR2 FYEKMQ (reference sequence). Trimming cost V 0 bases and J 14 bases; bases outside gene matches: 8. CDR3 length: 14 residues. CDR3 loop: CASSLGRAGGSEFF. DNA for the CDR3: TGTGCCAGCAGCTTAGGCCGAGCGGGAGGAAGTGAGTTCTTC.

This clone was seen only once. This chain joins TRBV2 and TRBJ2-7; 7 bases match TRBD1. CDR1 is SNHLY, CDR2 FYNNEI, per germline. The V gene end was trimmed by 5 bases and the J gene end by 9 bases; junction bases not matched to a gene: 4. CDR3 length: 11 residues. DNA for the CDR3: TGTGCCAGCAGTCTTACAGGGGTGCAGTACTTC. Protein: CASSLTGVQYF.

The chain joins TRBV5-1 to TRBJ2-4; TRBD1 matches 7 bases. With V trimmed by 0 bases and J by 3 bases, 6 bases remained unmatched. Germline CDR1 SGHRS, CDR2 YFSETQ. This CDR3 is built from 16 residues. The CDR3 region has the DNA TGCGCCAGCAGCTTGGTTACAGGGGTTGGCAAAAACATTCAGTACTTC. The encoded protein is CASSLVTGVGKNIQYF.